These 29 T cell receptor beta chains originate from one sample sequenced in a study of blood T cell repertoires in COVID-19. The protocol was immunoSEQ multiplex PCR, while the TCRdb copy is restricted to in-frame clones and leaves out a portion. Here the sample spans tens of thousands of clones, approximately 86% being singletons. Sequencing was carried out using peripheral blood. The receptors come from a man in his sixties with acute or convalescent COVID-19.

This chain links TRBV28 with TRBJ2-2; the match to TRBD2 covers 9 bases. In germline, CDR1 is MDHEN, CDR2 SYDVKM. The trim removed 6 bases at V and 8 bases at J, leaving 7 bases unmatched. This CDR3 contains 14 residues. The CDR3 loop reads CASRASGTRGELFF. The CDR3 DNA follows: TGTGCCAGCAGGGCTAGCGGGACTAGGGGGGAGCTGTTTTTT.

By share, this clone ranks as medium-sized. The J gene is TRBJ2-1, the V gene TRBV19; tentatively, D is TRBD2 (5 bases). The V and J ends lost 5 bases and 0 bases respectively, with 14 bases between them. Germline CDR1 LNHDA, CDR2 SQIVND (reference sequence). The CDR3 totals 16 residues. CDR3 residues: CASSGVARSSYNEQFF. CDR3 nucleotides: TGTGCCAGTAGTGGAGTAGCGAGGAGCTCCTACAATGAGCAGTTCTTC.

The J gene is TRBJ2-7, the V gene TRBV6-5; 14 bases match TRBD2. The length of the CDR3 is 15 residues. V trimming: 3 bases; J trimming: 3 bases; junction bases outside the gene matches: 1. Germline V gene lookup returns CDR1 MNHEY and CDR2 SVGAGI. CDR3: CASSYGTSGSYEQYF. Here the CDR3 DNA reads TGTGCCAGCAGTTATGGGACTAGCGGGAGCTACGAGCAGTACTTC.

The rearrangement uses TRBV6-5 and TRBJ2-1; 14 bases agree with TRBD2. The CDR3 length is 15 residues. From germline, CDR1 is MNHEY and CDR2 SVGAGI. The junction had 10 bases not matched to a gene; V was cut back by 8 bases and J by 10 bases. The CDR3 region has the DNA TGTGCCAGCCAGCGGGGACTAGCGGGAGATGGGGAGCAGTTCTTC. The encoded protein is CASQRGLAGDGEQFF.

This sequence joins TRBV15 and TRBJ2-5; perhaps TRBD1 as D (5 bases). Trimming left V 0 bases short and J 4 bases short, with 9 bases between. This CDR3 has 14 amino acids. Germline assignment: CDR1 LNHNV and CDR2 YYDKDF (reference sequence). In DNA form, the CDR3 reads TGTGCCACCAGCAGAGACAGGGTGGGAGAGACCCAGTACTTC. It translates to CATSRDRVGETQYF.

This chain uses TRBV2 with TRBJ2-3; 7 nucleotides agree with TRBD2. The length of the CDR3 is 15 residues. V gave up 6 bases and J gave up 6 bases; unmatched junction bases: 12. The germline gives CDR1 SNHLY, CDR2 FYNNEI. CDR3 protein: CASSPRESSWDTQYF. The CDR3 DNA is TGTGCCAGCAGCCCGCGGGAGAGTTCGTGGGATACGCAGTATTTT.

The chain links TRBV2 to TRBJ2-7; D possibly corresponds to TRBD1 (6 bases). Germline loops: CDR1 SNHLY, CDR2 FYNNEI. The CDR3 is 14 amino acids. Trimming removed 2 bases at V and 0 bases at J, with 8 bases between. The CDR3 protein is CASSEQGSSYEQYF. Written as DNA, the CDR3 is TGTGCCAGCAGTGAACAGGGGAGCTCCTACGAGCAGTACTTC. Full variable domain (outside the CDR3, taken from reference TRBV2 and TRBJ2-7): EPEVTQTPSHQVTQMGQEVILRCVPISNHLYFYWYRQILGQKVEFLVSFYNNEISEKSEIFDDQFSVERPDGSNFTLKIRSTKLEDSAMYFCASSEQGSSYEQYFGPGTRLTVT.

This chain uses TRBV30 with TRBJ2-2; tentative D call: TRBD1 (6 bases). Germline-derived CDR1 and CDR2 are GTSNPN and SVGIG (reference sequence). This CDR3 contains 14 residues. Trimming removed 5 bases from V and 5 bases from J, with 15 bases in between. The CDR3 nucleotides read TGTGCCTGGGCAGGACAGATGACTACCGGGGAGCTGTTTTTT. This translates into CAWAGQMTTGELFF.

This chain connects TRBV3-1 (or the pseudogene TRBV3-2) to TRBJ1-6; 7 nucleotides line up with TRBD1. Germline loops: CDR1 LGHDT, CDR2 YNNKEL (reference sequence). Losses at the gene ends were 1 base for V and 9 bases for J; bases not matched to a gene: 3. This CDR3 contains 14 residues. The CDR3 nucleotides read TGTGCCAGCAGCCAAGGTCAGGGGGGTTCACCCCTCCACTTT. Its translation is CASSQGQGGSPLHF.

V is TRBV7-7 and J is TRBJ2-7; 7 bases match TRBD2. With 1 base clipped from V and 4 bases from J, the junction kept 1 base outside the gene matches. This CDR3 comprises 13 residues. Germline CDR1 is SSHAT and CDR2 is FNYEAQ (reference sequence). In DNA, the CDR3 is TGTGCCAGCAGCTTAGGGGGGGGTTACGAGCAGTACTTC. It codes for CASSLGGGYEQYF.

CDR3 loop: CASSSDRGNQPQHF. In DNA, the CDR3 is TGTGCCAGCAGTTCAGACAGGGGTAATCAGCCCCAGCATTTT. V usage is TRBV6-5 and J usage is TRBJ1-5; 8 positions agree with TRBD1. V lost 4 bases, J lost 4 bases, and 3 bases stayed unmatched. Germline CDR1 reads MNHEY; CDR2 reads SVGAGI. This CDR3 spans 14 amino acids.

This chain uses TRBV19 with TRBJ2-3, with a tentative D call TRBD1 (6 bases). This CDR3 has 13 amino acids. The germline V and J ends were trimmed by 5 bases and 7 bases, with 13 bases remaining between them. CDR1 LNHDA and CDR2 SQIVND come from the germline V gene (reference sequence). The CDR3 region is CASSPRDRNTQYF. In nucleotides, the CDR3 is TGTGCCAGTAGTCCCCGCGACAGGAATACGCAGTATTTT.

V and J are TRBV19 and TRBJ1-2; perhaps TRBD1 as D (5 bases). CDR1 and CDR2 (germline): LNHDA, SQIVND (reference sequence). The CDR3 is made up of 14 amino acids. V dropped 3 bases and J dropped 2 bases, with 10 bases sitting between them. The CDR3: CASSIPGLNYGYTF. CDR3 in DNA: TGTGCCAGTAGTATCCCGGGACTGAACTATGGCTACACCTTC.

This chain joins TRBV11-2 and TRBJ1-2; maybe TRBD1 (5 bases). Looked up from germline, CDR1 is SGHAT and CDR2 is FQNNGV. V lost 5 bases to trimming and J lost 4 bases, with 23 bases between them. The CDR3 loop spans 17 amino acids. This CDR3 reads CASSRGLLTVGSYGYTF. The CDR3 DNA sequence: TGTGCCAGCAGCCGAGGCCTATTGACAGTTGGATCCTATGGCTACACCTTC.

The chain carries TRBV10-3 and TRBJ1-5; no clear D gene. There are 14 residues in the CDR3. Germline V gives CDR1 ENHRY, CDR2 SYGVKD. Trimming cost V 0 bases and J 4 bases, with 7 bases left between them. CDR3 loop: CAISESRGNQPQHF. The CDR3, as DNA: TGTGCCATCAGTGAGTCTAGAGGGAATCAGCCCCAGCATTTT.

DNA of the CDR3: TGTGCCAGCAGTTTCCCCTTTAGAGATACGCAGTATTTT. Translation: CASSFPFRDTQYF. The V gene is TRBV6-2 or TRBV6-3, the J gene TRBJ2-3; D not certain. CDR3 length equals 13 residues. Trimming left V 4 bases short and J 5 bases short, with 10 bases between. Germline CDR1 is MNHEY and CDR2 is SVGEGT.

This clone was detected only once. In DNA form, the CDR3 reads TGTGCCAGCAGTACACAGGGGTACAATGAGCAGTTCTTC. Residues: CASSTQGYNEQFF. The rearrangement links TRBV12-3 or TRBV12-4 to TRBJ2-1, with 7 nucleotides matching TRBD1. The CDR3 has 13 residues. J was trimmed by 4 bases and V by 5 bases; bases with no gene match: 2.

The chain uses TRBV7-2 and TRBJ1-1, with D hard to call. From germline, CDR1 is SGHTA and CDR2 FQGNSA. Trimming removed 1 base from V and 5 bases from J, with 11 bases in between. CDR3 length: 14 amino acids. CDR3 in DNA: TGTGCCAGCAGCTTAGGGAACACGGGGACTGAAGCTTTCTTT. It encodes CASSLGNTGTEAFF.

In DNA, the CDR3 is TGTGCCAGCACCAAGACAATTGGACTAGCGGGAGACGATGAGCAGTTCTTC. Amino acid sequence: CASTKTIGLAGDDEQFF. The chain uses TRBV13 and TRBJ2-1; TRBD2 agrees at 13 bases. CDR1 is PRHDT, CDR2 FYEKMQ, per germline (reference sequence). V trimming: 7 bases; J trimming: 8 bases; junction bases outside the gene matches: 14. This CDR3 has 17 residues.

The V and J genes are TRBV9 and TRBJ2-5; D is possibly TRBD2 (6 bases). There are 14 residues in the CDR3. V was cut by 3 bases and J by 5 bases, with 14 bases left in between. CDR1 and CDR2 from the germline V gene are SGDLS and YYNGEE. CDR3 DNA: TGTGCCAGCAGCGGACACCGGGACTGGGAGACCCAGTACTTC. Its protein product is CASSGHRDWETQYF.

V gene TRBV5-1 combines with J gene TRBJ1-4; the D is unclear. CDR1 and CDR2 (germline): SGHRS, YFSETQ. V dropped 5 bases and J dropped 8 bases, with 16 bases sitting between them. This CDR3 spans 14 amino acids. For the CDR3, the DNA is TGCGCCAGCAGGCCCGTGCGGGGTGGCGAAAAACTGTTTTTT. Encoded protein: CASRPVRGGEKLFF.

This clone appeared a single time. This chain joins TRBV4-3 and TRBJ2-1; perhaps TRBD1 as D (6 bases). Trimming stripped 6 bases from V and 6 bases from J, with 18 bases between. The length of the CDR3 is 15 residues. Per the germline V gene, CDR1 is LGHNA and CDR2 is YSLEER. As DNA, the CDR3 is TGCGCCAGCAGTCCGTCCGGGACACTTGCCAATGAGCAGTTCTTC. Amino acids: CASSPSGTLANEQFF.

J is TRBJ2-1 and V is TRBV30; TRBD2 matches at 10 bases. With 4 bases clipped from V and 9 bases from J, the junction kept 12 bases outside the gene matches. This CDR3 region has 15 residues. The germline V gene encodes CDR1 GTSNPN and CDR2 SVGIG (reference sequence). This chain's CDR3 is CAWTHGAGGQVEQFF. Written as DNA, the CDR3 is TGTGCCTGGACCCACGGAGCGGGGGGGCAGGTTGAGCAGTTCTTC.

This sequence joins TRBV4-3 and TRBJ2-3, with D perhaps matching TRBD2 (5 bases). In germline, CDR1 is LGHNA, CDR2 YSLEER. V lost 1 base and J 2 bases, leaving 19 bases between the germline ends. The CDR3 runs to 18 residues. The DNA of the CDR3 is TGCGCCAGCAGCCAAGGGTTCGGGTCGGGGAGTATCACAGATACGCAGTATTTT. This translates into CASSQGFGSGSITDTQYF.

This chain uses TRBV4-1 with TRBJ1-6; D is undetermined. Per the germline V gene, CDR1 is MGHRA and CDR2 is YSYEKL. The CDR3 has 15 amino acids. Between the trimmed V and J ends, which lost 2 bases and 9 bases, there was a span of 14 bases. The CDR3 here is CASSQLPGGGSPLHF. The CDR3 DNA is TGCGCCAGCAGCCAACTCCCGGGAGGCGGTTCACCCCTCCACTTT.

The chain employs TRBV11-3 and TRBJ2-3; unclear D gene. In germline, CDR1 is SGHNT, CDR2 YENEEA. The V gene lost 5 bases and the J gene lost 1 base, with 4 bases spanning the gap. The length of the CDR3 is 12 residues. For the CDR3, the DNA is TGTGCCAGCAGCCTACGCACAGATACGCAGTATTTT. Translating it yields CASSLRTDTQYF. Supplemented by reference TRBV11-3 and TRBJ2-3, the full variable domain reads EAGVVQSPRYKIIEKKQPVAFWCNPISGHNTLYWYLQNLGQGPELLIRYENEEAVDDSQLPKDRFSAERLKGVDSTLKIQPAELGDSAVYLCASSLRTDTQYFGPGTRLTVL.

The rearrangement uses TRBV19 and TRBJ2-5; 9 bases align to TRBD1. The CDR3 is made up of 16 amino acids. V shed 3 bases and J 1 base; nucleotides not matched to a gene: 6. Germline CDR1 LNHDA, CDR2 SQIVND (reference sequence). DNA of the CDR3: TGTGCCAGTAGTATCCGGGACAGGGCCCCCCAAGAGACCCAGTACTTC. It codes for CASSIRDRAPQETQYF.

The chain employs TRBV19 and TRBJ2-1; 10 bases match TRBD1. With 5 bases clipped from V and 4 bases from J, the junction kept 14 bases outside the gene matches. The CDR3 sequence is 18 residues long. Per germline, CDR1 LNHDA and CDR2 SQIVND (reference sequence). The CDR3 here is CASSSLTGGVAQYNEQFF. The DNA for the CDR3 is TGTGCCAGTAGTTCGTTGACAGGGGGCGTCGCACAATACAATGAGCAGTTCTTC. Variable domain in full (rest from reference TRBV19 and TRBJ2-1): DGGITQSPKYLFRKEGQNVTLSCEQNLNHDAMYWYRQDPGQGLRLIYYSQIVNDFQKGDIAEGYSVSREKKESFPLTVTSAQKNPTAFYLCASSSLTGGVAQYNEQFFGPGTRLTVL.

The genes are TRBV5-4 and TRBJ1-1; a possible D gene is TRBD1 (6 bases). This CDR3 contains 18 residues. Germline values: CDR1 SGHNT, CDR2 YYREEE (reference sequence). The V end was cut by 4 bases, the J end by 2 bases, with 24 bases between. CDR3 in amino acids: CASSTKRGGVLGNTEAFF. CDR3 coding DNA: TGTGCCAGCAGCACCAAGAGGGGGGGGGTTTTAGGTAACACTGAAGCTTTCTTT.